This is a list of T cell receptor beta chains from one sample in a study of cytomegalovirus exposure and HLA in healthy donors. Assay used: immunoSEQ multiplex PCR; TCRdb lists only in-frame clones, some missing. There are about 140,000 clones in the sample, with 0.9% to 1% held by the top ten. Sample: PBMCs. Receptors originate from a male donor in good health and CMV-seronegative. The CDR3 runs from the conserved cysteine through the conserved F or W. The order of the fields is V gene, J gene, D gene, CDR3 DNA, CDR3 protein. A D gene is named only where the DNA matches it firmly.

v_gene: TRBV7-9; j_gene: TRBJ2-7; d_gene: TRBD2; CDR3nt: TGTGCCAGCAGCGGCGGGGGACCGAACGAGCAGTACTTC; CDR3aa: CASSGGGPNEQYF
v_gene: TRBV6-5; j_gene: TRBJ2-1; d_gene: NA; CDR3nt: TGTGCCAGCAGTTACTCTTCAGGGGACAATGAGCAGTTCTTC; CDR3aa: CASSYSSGDNEQFF
v_gene: TRBV29-1; j_gene: TRBJ2-1; d_gene: NA; CDR3nt: TGCAGCGTTGTTGGGGACACTAGATCTGAGCAGTTCTTC; CDR3aa: CSVVGDTRSEQFF
v_gene: TRBV7-7; j_gene: TRBJ2-5; d_gene: TRBD2; CDR3nt: TGTGCTAGCAGCCGAATACTAGCGGGGGGCGGGGAGACCCAGTACTTC; CDR3aa: CASSRILAGGGETQYF
v_gene: TRBV30; j_gene: TRBJ1-5; d_gene: NA; CDR3nt: TGTGCCTGGAGGGATTGGGGGGATCAACAGCCCCAGCATTTT; CDR3aa: CAWRDWGDQQPQHF
v_gene: TRBV2; j_gene: TRBJ2-2; d_gene: TRBD1; CDR3nt: TGTGCCAGCAGTGGACAGGGGGCCACCGGGGAGCTGTTTTTT; CDR3aa: CASSGQGATGELFF
v_gene: TRBV7-6; j_gene: TRBJ1-1; d_gene: NA; CDR3nt: TGTGCCAGCAGCTCAGACCTCCAGGTACCTGAAGCTTTCTTT; CDR3aa: CASSSDLQVPEAFF
v_gene: TRBV4-3; j_gene: TRBJ2-3; d_gene: TRBD1; CDR3nt: TGCGCCAGCAGCCCAGGGACAGGTAGCACAGATACGCAGTATTTT; CDR3aa: CASSPGTGSTDTQYF
v_gene: TRBV29-1; j_gene: TRBJ2-7; d_gene: NA; CDR3nt: TGCAGCGTGCTAATGAATCCCTCCTACGAGCAGTACTTC; CDR3aa: CSVLMNPSYEQYF
v_gene: TRBV28; j_gene: TRBJ1-5; d_gene: NA; CDR3nt: TGTGCCAGTACCGGGACTCCCGTAATCATGGCCCAGCATTTT; CDR3aa: CASTGTPVIMAQHF
v_gene: TRBV18; j_gene: TRBJ2-7; d_gene: TRBD1; CDR3nt: TGTGCCAGCTCACCGGGACAGGCCTTCTACGAGCAGTACTTC; CDR3aa: CASSPGQAFYEQYF
v_gene: TRBV18; j_gene: TRBJ1-3; d_gene: TRBD1; CDR3nt: TGTGCCAGCTCACCCCAGGGGGTCGGTGGAAACACCATATATTTT; CDR3aa: CASSPQGVGGNTIYF
v_gene: TRBV28; j_gene: TRBJ1-4; d_gene: NA; CDR3nt: TGTGCCAGCAGTTGGGGGGTGGGCCCTGAAAAACTGTTTTTT; CDR3aa: CASSWGVGPEKLFF
v_gene: TRBV5-6; j_gene: TRBJ2-2; d_gene: TRBD2; CDR3nt: TGTGCCAGCAGCCCACTAGCGGGAGACACCGGGGAGCTGTTTTTT; CDR3aa: CASSPLAGDTGELFF
v_gene: TRBV6-5; j_gene: TRBJ2-1; d_gene: NA; CDR3nt: TGTGCCAGCTCCGACAGGCCTTTGTATGAGCAGTTCTTC; CDR3aa: CASSDRPLYEQFF
v_gene: TRBV19; j_gene: TRBJ2-3; d_gene: NA; CDR3nt: TGTGCCAGTAGTGGGCAAGCAGATACGCAGTATTTT; CDR3aa: CASSGQADTQYF
v_gene: TRBV25-1; j_gene: TRBJ2-2; d_gene: NA; CDR3nt: TGTGCCAGTACCGGGAACACCGGGGAGCTGTTTTTT; CDR3aa: CASTGNTGELFF
v_gene: TRBV5-1; j_gene: TRBJ2-5; d_gene: TRBD2; CDR3nt: TGCGCCAGCAGCCTCGAAGGACTAGCGGCACCTCAAGAGACCCAGTACTTC; CDR3aa: CASSLEGLAAPQETQYF
v_gene: TRBV7-9; j_gene: TRBJ2-2; d_gene: TRBD2; CDR3nt: TGTGCCAGCAGCTCCCGGCGGCTAGCGGGAGGGGTCACCGGGGAGCTGTTTTTT; CDR3aa: CASSSRRLAGGVTGELFF
v_gene: TRBV5-1; j_gene: TRBJ2-6; d_gene: TRBD1; CDR3nt: TGCGCCAGCAGCCTGGGATGGTTTCCGGGACAGGGGAGGTCTGGGGCCAACGTCCTGACTTTC; CDR3aa: CASSLGWFPGQGRSGANVLTF
v_gene: TRBV29-1; j_gene: TRBJ1-2; d_gene: TRBD1; CDR3nt: TGCAGCGGTGAGGCCGGGACAGGGGTTGGGAGTGGCTACACCTTC; CDR3aa: CSGEAGTGVGSGYTF
v_gene: TRBV14; j_gene: TRBJ2-7; d_gene: NA; CDR3nt: TGTGCCAGCAGCCGGGGCCAGGGTCCCTACGAGCAGTACTTC; CDR3aa: CASSRGQGPYEQYF
v_gene: TRBV6-5; j_gene: TRBJ1-2; d_gene: NA; CDR3nt: TGTGCCAGCAGTCCCGGACTCTATGGCTACACCTTC; CDR3aa: CASSPGLYGYTF
v_gene: TRBV29-1; j_gene: TRBJ2-7; d_gene: TRBD2; CDR3nt: TGCAGCGCTCGGGGGGGGGCCCGAAGCTCCTACGAGCAGTACTTC; CDR3aa: CSARGGARSSYEQYF
v_gene: TRBV30; j_gene: TRBJ1-1; d_gene: NA; CDR3nt: TGTGCCTGGAGAGCCTTATTCAAGACTGAAGCTTTCTTT; CDR3aa: CAWRALFKTEAFF